This is a list of T cell receptor beta chains from one sample in a study of cytomegalovirus exposure and HLA in healthy donors. Here immunoSEQ multiplex PCR was the method, and the copy in TCRdb shows in-frame clones only, minus some. This repertoire includes under 40,000 clones. The sequenced sample consisted of PBMCs. The receptors come from a middle-aged woman in good health and CMV-seropositive. The CDR3 runs from the conserved cysteine through the conserved F or W. D genes are given only for firm matches.

D gene	V gene	J gene	CDR3 DNA	CDR3 protein
-	TRBV19	TRBJ2-2	TGTGCCAGTAATGTGGCGGTCACCGGGGAGCTGTTTTTT	CASNVAVTGELFF
TRBD1	TRBV7-2	TRBJ1-2	TGTGCCAGCAGCTACACAGGGGGCTCTAACTATGGCTACACCTTC	CASSYTGGSNYGYTF
-	TRBV2	TRBJ1-2	TGTGCCAGCTACAGGAATAACTATGGCTACACCTTC	CASYRNNYGYTF
-	TRBV5-8	TRBJ2-7	TGTGCCAGCAGTTCGCGGAGGGTCGGCTACGAGCAGTACTTC	CASSSRRVGYEQYF
-	TRBV4-1	TRBJ2-7	TGCGCCAGCAGCCACCCGACTAGATTTAAGTCCTACGAGCAGTACTTC	CASSHPTRFKSYEQYF
-	TRBV5-6	TRBJ2-1	TGTGCCAGCAGCCCCCAGGGAGGTGAGCAGTTCTTC	CASSPQGGEQFF
-	TRBV2	TRBJ1-5	TGTGCCAGTCGGGCGGGGGCTGCTCAGCCCCAGCATTTT	CASRAGAAQPQHF
TRBD2	TRBV7-6	TRBJ2-5	TGTGCCAGCAGCCCCTACCGACTAGCGGGGAAACAAGAGACCCAGTACTTC	CASSPYRLAGKQETQYF
-	TRBV6-5	TRBJ1-1	TGTGCCAGCAGTGCCGAGACTGAAGCTTTCTTT	CASSAETEAFF
TRBD1	TRBV6-6	TRBJ1-1	TGTGTTTCCGGGACAGGGGTCTCCAACACTGAAGCTTTCTTT	CVSGTGVSNTEAFF
-	TRBV18	TRBJ2-5	TGTGCCAGCTCACCGTCCACGACAGCCCAAGAGACCCAGTACTTC	CASSPSTTAQETQYF
-	TRBV4-2	TRBJ2-3	TGTGCCAGCAGCCACACGACAGATGCGCAGTATTTT	CASSHTTDAQYF
TRBD1	TRBV5-1	TRBJ1-2	TGCGCCAGCAGCCTGTGGGACAGGGACCAGAGTGGCTACACCTTC	CASSLWDRDQSGYTF
TRBD1	TRBV7-9	TRBJ2-3	TGTGCCAGCAGCTTAGGGACAGGGATCACAGATACGCAGTATTTT	CASSLGTGITDTQYF
-	TRBV4-3	TRBJ2-3	TGCGCCAGCAGCCAAGATCTGGGCAGGGGAGCTAGCACAGATACGCAGTATTTT	CASSQDLGRGASTDTQYF
-	TRBV6-6	TRBJ1-1	TGTGCCAGCAGTCCAATCGGCGGAACTAACACTGAAGCTTTCTTT	CASSPIGGTNTEAFF
TRBD1	TRBV30	TRBJ2-7	TGTGCCTGGACCAACAGGGGCGTAGGGCAGTACTTC	CAWTNRGVGQYF
-	TRBV20-1	TRBJ1-1	TGCAGTGCTCCATTGAACACTGAAGCTTTCTTT	CSAPLNTEAFF
TRBD1	TRBV6-5	TRBJ1-2	TGTGCCAGCAGCCCACCCGACAGGGGGCTTGTTGGCTACACCTTC	CASSPPDRGLVGYTF
TRBD2	TRBV7-8	TRBJ2-1	TGTGCCAGCAGCTTAGGTTTGGCGGGAGGGCTCTTGGACAATGAGCAGTTCTTC	CASSLGLAGGLLDNEQFF
-	TRBV5-6	TRBJ2-7	TGTGCCAGCAGCGCCCCACCCGGGTTGACTACGGAGTACGAGCAGTACTTC	CASSAPPGLTTEYEQYF
-	TRBV19	TRBJ2-5	TGTGCCAGTAGTATTCGGACTTATCAAGAGACCCAGTACTTC	CASSIRTYQETQYF